A single sample gave rise to the 28 T cell receptor beta chains below, sequenced in a study of T cell changes during pregnancy in multiple sclerosis. This table comes from immunoSEQ multiplex PCR, and its TCRdb copy is limited to in-frame clones, with some not included. The sample carries about 28,000 clones, around 89% recorded once. Sequences were derived from CD4+ T cells from peripheral blood mononuclear cells, sampled in the first trimester of pregnancy. These receptors came from a female donor in good health, enrolled as a control in a pregnancy study.

The chain links TRBV7-3 to TRBJ2-1, with 11 bases matching TRBD2. The V gene end was trimmed by 5 bases and the J gene end by 4 bases; junction bases not matched to a gene: 4. Germline assignment: CDR1 SGHTA and CDR2 FQGTGA. This CDR3 has 15 amino acids. Written as DNA, the CDR3 is TGTGCCAGCAGCCGGACTAGCGGGCAGTACAATGAGCAGTTCTTC. Translating it yields CASSRTSGQYNEQFF.

CDR3 residues: CASSPSGGETDTQYF. In nucleotides, the CDR3 is TGTGCCAGCAGCCCGTCAGGCGGGGAGACAGATACGCAGTATTTT. This chain connects TRBV9 to TRBJ2-3, with TRBD2 as a possible D gene (6 bases). CDR1 and CDR2 from the germline V gene are SGDLS and YYNGEE. CDR3 length equals 15 residues. V gave up 4 bases and J gave up 3 bases, with 15 bases separating them.

This chain uses TRBV11-3 with TRBJ1-3; 8 bases agree with TRBD1. V lost 1 base to trimming and J lost 7 bases; unmatched junction nucleotides: 6. The CDR3 has 15 amino acids. The V gene's germline CDR1 is SGHNT and CDR2 YENEEA. CDR3 sequence reads: CASSLVVGDRNTIYF. The CDR3 DNA reads TGTGCCAGCAGCTTAGTAGTGGGGGACAGGAACACCATATATTTT.

The chain recombines TRBV28 with TRBJ2-5; 7 positions match TRBD1. The CDR3 sequence is 15 residues long. Germline CDR1 MDHEN, CDR2 SYDVKM. V lost 6 bases, J lost 5 bases, and 12 bases stayed unmatched. The CDR3 region is CASSPLRGNGETQYF. CDR3 DNA sequence: TGTGCCAGCAGCCCCCTCAGGGGGAATGGGGAGACCCAGTACTTC.

This rearrangement joins TRBV5-1 to TRBJ2-5, with TRBD1 matching 8 bases. Germline trimming cut 5 bases from V and 5 bases from J; bases unmatched to any gene: 5. CDR1 and CDR2 from the germline V gene are SGHRS and YFSETQ. The CDR3 spans 13 residues. The CDR3 loop reads CASRATGEETQYF. CDR3 sequence (DNA): TGCGCCAGCAGGGCGACAGGGGAGGAGACCCAGTACTTC.

V gene TRBV5-4 combines with J gene TRBJ2-5; 7 nucleotides line up with TRBD2. The CDR3 extends over 17 amino acids. V lost 0 bases, J lost 2 bases, and 10 bases stayed unmatched. Germline V lookup: CDR1 SGHNT, CDR2 YYREEE (reference sequence). As DNA, the CDR3 is TGTGCCAGCAGCTTGGCCAAGGCTAGCGGCGCGCAAGAGACCCAGTACTTC. This codes for CASSLAKASGAQETQYF. The full variable domain, in which reference TRBV5-4 and TRBJ2-5 provide the parts outside the CDR3, is ETGVTQSPTHLIKTRGQQVTLRCSSQSGHNTVSWYQQALGQGPQFIFQYYREEENGRGNFPPRFSGLQFPNYSSELNVNALELDDSALYLCASSLAKASGAQETQYFGPGTRLLVL.

This chain links TRBV4-1 with TRBJ2-1; 7 nucleotides line up with TRBD1. The CDR3 covers 15 residues. After removal of 1 base from V and 4 bases from J, the junction contained 4 bases not matched to a gene. Germline CDR1 and CDR2: MGHRA and YSYEKL. This CDR3 reads CASSQARTGYNEQFF. In DNA form, the CDR3 reads TGCGCCAGCAGCCAAGCGCGGACAGGATACAATGAGCAGTTCTTC.

The chain carries TRBV28 and TRBJ2-7; D might be TRBD2 (5 bases). Germline assignment: CDR1 MDHEN and CDR2 SYDVKM. This CDR3 region has 13 residues. The V and J ends lost 7 bases and 1 base respectively, with 11 bases between them. CDR3 DNA: TGTGCCAGCATTTCGGACTTTTCCTACGAGCAGTACTTC. It yields the protein CASISDFSYEQYF.

This chain joins TRBV29-1 and TRBJ2-3; 10 nucleotides align to TRBD1. V trimming: 7 bases; J trimming: 3 bases; junction bases outside the gene matches: 7. From germline, CDR1 is SQVTM and CDR2 ANQGSEA. The CDR3 is 14 residues long. Here the CDR3 reads CSGDRGGKTDTQYF. Here the CDR3 DNA reads TGCAGCGGGGACAGGGGCGGCAAAACAGATACGCAGTATTTT.

The chain couples TRBV28 to TRBJ1-4; 8 bases fit TRBD1. The germline V gene has CDR1 MDHEN and CDR2 SYDVKM. The CDR3 consists of 16 residues. Trimming cost V 5 bases and J 8 bases; bases outside gene matches: 13. This chain's CDR3 is CASSPMGRRTGEKLFF. The CDR3 DNA is TGTGCCAGCAGTCCTATGGGGCGACGGACAGGGGAAAAACTGTTTTTT.

V usage is TRBV6-4 and J usage is TRBJ2-1; 10 bases fit TRBD2. V lost 3 bases to trimming and J lost 9 bases; unmatched junction nucleotides: 5. This CDR3 region has 14 residues. Germline CDR1 and CDR2: MRHNA and SNTAGT. The CDR3 loop is CASSESGGAGEQFF. CDR3 DNA sequence: TGTGCCAGCAGTGAGAGCGGGGGGGCGGGTGAGCAGTTCTTC.

The rearrangement uses TRBV5-5 and TRBJ2-3; D perhaps matches TRBD2 (6 bases). CDR1 SGHKS and CDR2 YYEKEE come from the germline V gene (reference sequence). V lost 2 bases, J lost 5 bases, and 18 bases lay in between. The CDR3 length is 16 residues. The CDR3 sequence is CASSLTTRWWGDTQYF. DNA for the CDR3: TGTGCCAGCAGCTTAACGACTAGGTGGTGGGGAGATACGCAGTATTTT.

The chain carries TRBV5-6 and TRBJ2-6, with a possible D match to TRBD1 (5 bases). Germline V gene lookup returns CDR1 SGHDT and CDR2 YYEEEE. CDR3 length: 15 amino acids. Trimming pared 3 bases from V and 0 bases from J, leaving 7 bases between. The CDR3, as DNA: TGTGCCAGCAGCTGGGGCTTCTCTGGGGCCAACGTCCTGACTTTC. This codes for CASSWGFSGANVLTF.

J is TRBJ1-1 and V is TRBV6-5; tentatively, D is TRBD1 (5 bases). Trimming left V 7 bases short and J 4 bases short, with 19 bases between. CDR1 and CDR2 from the germline V gene are MNHEY and SVGAGI. The CDR3 is 15 residues long. The CDR3 DNA reads TGTGCCAGCACCCCGCGATTGGCGGGGGGCACTGAAGCTTTCTTT. It is translated as CASTPRLAGGTEAFF.

As DNA, the CDR3 is TGTGCCAGCAGCCTAAGACTAGCGGGAGTCACCGGGGAGCTGTTTTTT. Its protein is CASSLRLAGVTGELFF. The V call is TRBV9, the J call TRBJ2-2; 12 positions agree with TRBD2. The CDR3 runs 16 residues. Per the germline V gene, CDR1 is SGDLS and CDR2 is YYNGEE. J gave up 4 bases and V 4 bases, and 5 bases lay outside the gene matches.

V gene TRBV2 combines with J gene TRBJ2-7; a possible D gene is TRBD1 (5 bases). The CDR3 covers 13 residues. CDR1 is SNHLY, CDR2 FYNNEI, per germline. V gave up 6 bases and J gave up 6 bases, with 15 bases separating them. CDR3 in amino acids: CASSSDKRSEQYF. The CDR3 DNA follows: TGTGCCAGCAGCTCGGACAAGAGGAGCGAGCAGTACTTC.

The chain couples TRBV11-1 to TRBJ2-4, with a weak D call TRBD2 (7 bases). The CDR3 loop spans 17 amino acids. With 6 bases removed from V and 1 base from J, the gap between germline ends came to 19 bases. Germline CDR1 SGHAT, CDR2 FQDESV (reference sequence). The CDR3 protein is CASSTLGGATAKNIQYF. The DNA of the CDR3 is TGTGCCAGCAGTACCCTGGGGGGGGCGACGGCCAAAAACATTCAGTACTTC.

The chain employs TRBV7-9 and TRBJ1-1; D call uncertain. The CDR3 sequence is 15 residues long. V was shortened by 1 base and J by 0 bases, with 9 bases between the two germline ends. Germline CDR1 and CDR2: SEHNR and FQNEAQ (reference sequence). CDR3 sequence reads: CASSLVARLNTEAFF. The CDR3 bases are TGTGCCAGCAGCTTAGTAGCGCGGCTGAACACTGAAGCTTTCTTT. The full variable domain, in which reference TRBV7-9 and TRBJ1-1 provide the parts outside the CDR3, is DTGVSQNPRHKITKRGQNVTFRCDPISEHNRLYWYRQTLGQGPEFLTYFQNEAQLEKSRLLSDRFSAERPKGSFSTLEIQRTEQGDSAMYLCASSLVARLNTEAFFGQGTRLTVV.

The chain recombines TRBV6-4 with TRBJ2-7; TRBD2 matches 13 bases. The CDR3 runs to 18 residues. V shed 8 bases, J shed 1 base, and the junction held 14 bases outside the gene matches. Germline CDR1 and CDR2: MRHNA and SNTAGT. This chain's CDR3 is CASGRTSGRQEGSYEQYF. CDR3 bases: TGTGCCAGCGGGAGGACTAGCGGGAGACAGGAAGGGTCCTACGAGCAGTACTTC.

This clone was seen a few times. The rearrangement links TRBV5-6 to TRBJ1-3, with a tentative D call TRBD1 (5 bases). The V end lost 4 bases, the J end lost 4 bases, and 15 bases lay between the germline ends. The CDR3 spans 15 residues. Per the germline V gene, CDR1 is SGHDT and CDR2 is YYEEEE. As DNA, the CDR3 is TGTGCCAGCAGCGACAGCACCAGAATCGGAAACACCATATATTTT. This codes for CASSDSTRIGNTIYF. The variable domain in full, with the rest retrieved from reference TRBV5-6 and TRBJ1-3, is DAGVTQSPTHLIKTRGQQVTLRCSPKSGHDTVSWYQQALGQGPQFIFQYYEEEERQRGNFPDRFSGHQFPNYSSELNVNALLLGDSALYLCASSDSTRIGNTIYFGEGSWLTVV.

This clone showed up just once. The chain links TRBV20-1 to TRBJ1-4, with D unresolved. The ends were cut back, 3 bases at V and 8 bases at J, with 7 bases in the middle. This CDR3 region has 11 residues. Germline CDR1 DFQATT, CDR2 SNEGSKA (reference sequence). CDR3 in amino acids: CSARLREKLFF. The CDR3 DNA sequence: TGCAGTGCTAGGTTGAGGGAAAAACTGTTTTTT.

The V call is TRBV11-3, the J call TRBJ2-7; D may be TRBD2 (6 bases). The germline V gene encodes CDR1 SGHNT and CDR2 YENEEA. The CDR3 totals 13 residues. Trimming removed 5 bases from V and 5 bases from J, with 13 bases in between. The CDR3 spells CASSRDSADEQYF. As DNA, the CDR3 is TGTGCCAGCAGCAGGGACTCCGCCGACGAGCAGTACTTC.

The chain uses TRBV6-4 and TRBJ2-2; 8 nucleotides agree with TRBD2. V was pared by 0 bases and J by 4 bases, with 16 bases of the junction left unmatched. CDR3 length: 20 amino acids. Germline V gene lookup returns CDR1 MRHNA and CDR2 SNTAGT. The CDR3 sequence: CASSDSIYPAGVLSTGELFF. Written as DNA, the CDR3 is TGTGCCAGCAGTGACTCGATTTACCCAGCGGGGGTATTGAGCACCGGGGAGCTGTTTTTT.

The chain recombines TRBV28 with TRBJ2-7; 7 bases fit TRBD1. In germline, CDR1 is MDHEN, CDR2 SYDVKM. This CDR3 has 13 amino acids. Trimming at V came to 2 bases and at J to 4 bases, leaving 2 bases not matched to a gene. CDR3: CASSLKGAYEQYF. In nucleotides, the CDR3 is TGTGCCAGCAGTTTAAAGGGGGCGTACGAGCAGTACTTC.

This chain joins TRBV18 and TRBJ1-1; D gene unclear. The CDR3 contains 14 residues. Germline CDR1 and CDR2: KGHSH and LQKENI. The ends were cut back, 2 bases at V and 8 bases at J, with 15 bases in the middle. CDR3 DNA: TGTGCCAGCTCACCAGGTCGCGGGATCAGAGAAGCTTTCTTT. Amino acid sequence: CASSPGRGIREAFF.

This sequence joins TRBV9 and TRBJ2-3; TRBD2 agrees at 7 bases. The CDR3 totals 15 residues. The V gene's germline CDR1 is SGDLS and CDR2 YYNGEE. V dropped 0 bases and J dropped 1; count of bases not matched to a gene: 2. CDR3 sequence: CASSVASGGTDTQYF. The CDR3, as DNA: TGTGCCAGCAGCGTAGCCAGCGGGGGCACAGATACGCAGTATTTT.

The rearrangement uses TRBV28 and TRBJ2-7; 9 bases align to TRBD1. Germline CDR1 reads MDHEN; CDR2 reads SYDVKM. Trimming cost V 10 bases and J 3 bases; bases outside gene matches: 7. The CDR3 runs 13 residues. CDR3 region: CATSQGAIYEQYF. CDR3 in DNA: TGTGCCACCTCACAGGGGGCTATCTACGAGCAGTACTTC.

The chain employs TRBV19 and TRBJ1-5; TRBD1 might be the D (6 bases). The CDR3 sequence is 17 residues long. Germline V gene sequence: CDR1 LNHDA, CDR2 SQIVND (reference sequence). Between the trimmed V and J ends, which lost 2 bases and 4 bases, there was a span of 18 bases. CDR3 residues: CASSISGGPTFNQPQHF. Here the CDR3 DNA reads TGTGCCAGTAGTATAAGCGGGGGCCCTACCTTTAATCAGCCCCAGCATTTT. Combining the CDR3 with reference TRBV19 and TRBJ1-5 gives the whole variable domain DGGITQSPKYLFRKEGQNVTLSCEQNLNHDAMYWYRQDPGQGLRLIYYSQIVNDFQKGDIAEGYSVSREKKESFPLTVTSAQKNPTAFYLCASSISGGPTFNQPQHFGDGTRLSIL.